This is a list of T cell receptor beta chains from one sample in a study of T cells after yellow fever vaccination. TCRdb independently ran MiXCR on the 5' RACE reads; one entry per CDR3 protein. The sample records about 580,000 distinct CDR3 sequences, 17% being singletons. The specimen was PBMCs, collected 4 to 5 days after the first yellow fever vaccination. Receptor source: a man aged 18 to 30 who received the YFV17D yellow fever vaccine. The CDR3 runs from the conserved cysteine through the conserved F or W. D genes are given only for firm matches. Size values are once, few and many counts, or a class for expanded clones, and some rows have none.

d_call cdr3_length v_call clone_size cdr3_aa
TRBD2 16 TRBV5-1 - CASSLRAGRPTDTQYF
TRBD1 15 TRBV12-3/TRBV12-4 few CASSGGQASWETQYF
- 14 TRBV29-1 few CSVRRDAAANEQFF
- 11 TRBV7-9 once CASSLQNEAFF
- 16 TRBV23-1 few CASSQDPRDLSYEQYF
TRBD2 18 TRBV6-5 - CASSYSSGEPPRNNEQFF
- 12 TRBV7-2 many CASSIQGYGYTF
TRBD2 16 TRBV7-6 - CASSPLTSGGPDTQYF
- 13 TRBV29-1 few CSVVWQEGETQYF
TRBD1 14 TRBV5-1 many CASSAGQGGYEQYF
TRBD1 13 TRBV11-2 - CASSNHDRAEQYF
TRBD2 15 TRBV10-3 few CAISVPSGGSGEQFF
TRBD2 16 TRBV11-2 - CASSYPNLAGAATQYF
- 11 TRBV4-2 once CASSQVHEQFF
- 16 TRBV10-3 - CAISEFIGRDSYEQYF